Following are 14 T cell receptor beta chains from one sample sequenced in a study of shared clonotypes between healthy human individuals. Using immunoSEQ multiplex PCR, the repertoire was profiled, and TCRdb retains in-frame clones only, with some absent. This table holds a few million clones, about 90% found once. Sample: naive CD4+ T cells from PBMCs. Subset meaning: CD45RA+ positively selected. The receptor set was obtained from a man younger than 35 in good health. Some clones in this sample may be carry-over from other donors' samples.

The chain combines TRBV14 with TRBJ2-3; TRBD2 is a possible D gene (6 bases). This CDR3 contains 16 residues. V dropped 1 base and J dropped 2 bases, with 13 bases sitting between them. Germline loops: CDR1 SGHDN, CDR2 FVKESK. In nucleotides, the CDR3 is TGTGCCAGCAGCCAAGCCTGGACGGGGGACACAGATACGCAGTATTTT. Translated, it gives CASSQAWTGDTDTQYF.

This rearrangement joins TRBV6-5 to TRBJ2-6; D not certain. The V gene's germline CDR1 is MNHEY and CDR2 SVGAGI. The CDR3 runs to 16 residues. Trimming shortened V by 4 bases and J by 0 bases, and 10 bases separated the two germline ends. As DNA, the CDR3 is TGTGCCAGCAGTTGGACGGATCTCTCTGGGGCCAACGTCCTGACTTTC. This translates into CASSWTDLSGANVLTF.

CDR3 sequence (DNA): TGTGCCAGCAGCCAGGCCGGGACAGGGATCTACGAGCAGTACTTC. It specifies CASSQAGTGIYEQYF. The chain has TRBV14 and TRBJ2-7; 9 bases map to TRBD1. This CDR3 has 15 amino acids. V lost 3 bases, J lost 3 bases, and 6 bases stayed unmatched. In germline, CDR1 is SGHDN, CDR2 FVKESK.

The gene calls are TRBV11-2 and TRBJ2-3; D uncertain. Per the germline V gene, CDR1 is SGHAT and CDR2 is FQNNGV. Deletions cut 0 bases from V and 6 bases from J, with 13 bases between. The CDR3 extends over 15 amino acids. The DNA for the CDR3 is TGTGCCAGCAGCTTAGAAATCACTACCCCCGATACGCAGTATTTT. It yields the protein CASSLEITTPDTQYF.

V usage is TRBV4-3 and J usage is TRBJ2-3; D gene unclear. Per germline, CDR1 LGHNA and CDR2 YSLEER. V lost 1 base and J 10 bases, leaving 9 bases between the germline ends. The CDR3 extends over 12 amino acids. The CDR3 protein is CASSQGWTAQYF. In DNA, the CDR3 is TGCGCCAGCAGCCAAGGATGGACCGCGCAGTATTTT.

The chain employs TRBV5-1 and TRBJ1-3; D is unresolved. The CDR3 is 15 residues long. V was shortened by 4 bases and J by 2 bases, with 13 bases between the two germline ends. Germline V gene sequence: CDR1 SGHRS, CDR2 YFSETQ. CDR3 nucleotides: TGCGCCAGCAGCCATCTGGCCGGGACTGGAAACACCATATATTTT. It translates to CASSHLAGTGNTIYF.

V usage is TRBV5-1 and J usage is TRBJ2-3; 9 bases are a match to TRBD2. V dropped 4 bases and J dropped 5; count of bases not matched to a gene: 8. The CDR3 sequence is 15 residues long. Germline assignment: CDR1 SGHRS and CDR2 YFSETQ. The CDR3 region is CASSVSGSVGDTQYF. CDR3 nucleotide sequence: TGCGCCAGCAGCGTTAGCGGGAGTGTCGGAGATACGCAGTATTTT.

The CDR3 DNA reads TGCGCCAGCAGCCAAGAAGGCAGGATGGGATATGGCTACACCTTC. Amino acids: CASSQEGRMGYGYTF. The genes are TRBV4-3 and TRBJ1-2, with D unresolved. The germline gives CDR1 LGHNA, CDR2 YSLEER. The V end lost 0 bases, the J end lost 5 bases, and 13 bases lay between the germline ends. The CDR3 contains 15 residues.

The CDR3 loop is CASSSDRWSYEQYF. The CDR3, as DNA: TGTGCCAGCAGCTCCGACAGGTGGTCCTACGAGCAGTACTTC. The chain carries TRBV7-9 and TRBJ2-7; possibly TRBD1 for D (6 bases). The CDR3 has 14 residues. V lost 4 bases to trimming and J lost 1 base, with 11 bases between them. From germline, CDR1 is SEHNR and CDR2 FQNEAQ (reference sequence).

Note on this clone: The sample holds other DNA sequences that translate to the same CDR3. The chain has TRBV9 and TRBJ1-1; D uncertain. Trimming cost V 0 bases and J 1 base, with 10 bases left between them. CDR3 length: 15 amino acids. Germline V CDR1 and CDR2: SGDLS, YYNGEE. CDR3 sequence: CASSVVGHPNTEAFF. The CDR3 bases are TGTGCCAGCAGCGTAGTCGGGCACCCGAACACTGAAGCTTTCTTT.

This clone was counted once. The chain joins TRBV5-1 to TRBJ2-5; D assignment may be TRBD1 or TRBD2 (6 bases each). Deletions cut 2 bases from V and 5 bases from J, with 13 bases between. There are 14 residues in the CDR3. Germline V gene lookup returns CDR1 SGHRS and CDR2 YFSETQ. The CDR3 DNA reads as TGCGCCAGCAGCTTCCGGGGGCAGGAGGAGACCCAGTACTTC. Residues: CASSFRGQEETQYF.

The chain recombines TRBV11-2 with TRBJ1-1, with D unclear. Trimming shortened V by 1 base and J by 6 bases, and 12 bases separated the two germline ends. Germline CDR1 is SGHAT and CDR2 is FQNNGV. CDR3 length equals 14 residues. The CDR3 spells CASSLVLATPEAFF. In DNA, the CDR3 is TGTGCCAGCAGCTTAGTATTGGCTACGCCTGAAGCTTTCTTT.

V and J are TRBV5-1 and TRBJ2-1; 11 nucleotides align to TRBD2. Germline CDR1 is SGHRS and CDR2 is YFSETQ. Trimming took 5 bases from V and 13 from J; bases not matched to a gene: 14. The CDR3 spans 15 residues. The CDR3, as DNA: TGCGCCAGCAGGGTGACCGGGACTAGCGGACCTGCTCAGTTCTTC. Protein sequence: CASRVTGTSGPAQFF.

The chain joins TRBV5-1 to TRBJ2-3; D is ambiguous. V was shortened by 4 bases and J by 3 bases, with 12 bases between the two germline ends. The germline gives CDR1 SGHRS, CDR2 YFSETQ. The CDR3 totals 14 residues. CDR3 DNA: TGCGCCAGCAGCCCACAGAGTATAACAGATACGCAGTATTTT. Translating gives CASSPQSITDTQYF.